These T cell receptor beta chains were read from a single sample in a study of regulatory T cells in long-lasting Graves disease. MiXCR, run by TCRdb on the multiplex PCR reads, gives a single entry per CDR3 protein. The sample shows about 430,000 distinct CDR3 sequences, roughly 15% of them seen only once. A further study also used this sample, focusing on T cells in Graves' hyperthyroidism and ophthalmopathy.

The starting material was peripheral blood mononuclear cells (PBMCs), obtained at new diagnosis, from a patient treated with antithyroid drugs. These receptors were taken from a woman in her thirties or forties with Graves disease. Both conserved end residues are part of each CDR3. A D gene is named only where the DNA matches it firmly. Not all rows give a size; the values are once, few, many and, for expanded clones, a class.

cdr3_aa | cdr3_nt | j_call | cdr3_length | v_call | clone_size | d_call
CASSPPSVAKNIQYF | TGTGCCAGCTCACCACCTTCGGTAGCCAAAAACATTCAGTACTTC | TRBJ2-4 | 15 | TRBV18 | - | -
CASSQGQGVGLGFEAFF | TGCGCCAGCAGCCAAGGCCAGGGGGTGGGTCTTGGGTTTGAAGCTTTCTTT | TRBJ1-1 | 17 | TRBV4-1 | few | TRBD1
CASSLGTGGYAFF | TGTGCCAGCAGCCTAGGGACAGGGGGCTATGCTTTCTTT | TRBJ1-1 | 13 | TRBV11-3 | - | TRBD1
CASSRWGSSYEQYF | TGTGCCAGCAGCCGTTGGGGCAGCTCCTACGAGCAGTACTTC | TRBJ2-7 | 14 | TRBV11-2 | many | -
CAAGGGTDTQYF | TGTGCCGCCGGGGGCGGCACAGATACGCAGTATTTT | TRBJ2-3 | 12 | TRBV6-1 | - | -
CASSFTSGSIYNEQFF | TGTGCCAGCAGCTTTACTAGCGGGAGTATCTACAATGAGCAGTTCTTC | TRBJ2-1 | 16 | TRBV7-3 | few | TRBD2
CASSPRDNLDEQYF | TGTGCCAGCAGTCCTCGGGACAATTTGGACGAGCAGTACTTC | TRBJ2-7 | 14 | TRBV27 | few | -
CASSLIGPGLDQPQHF | TGCGCCAGCAGCCTTATTGGACCGGGCCTCGATCAGCCCCAGCATTTT | TRBJ1-5 | 16 | TRBV4-1 | few | -
CASRTHSKGFGYTF | TGTGCCAGCAGGACCCACAGTAAGGGGTTTGGCTACACCTTC | TRBJ1-2 | 14 | TRBV28 | many | -
CASRAGGPYTGELFF | TGTGCCAGCAGAGCGGGAGGGCCTTACACCGGGGAGCTGTTTTTT | TRBJ2-2 | 15 | TRBV6-1 | few | TRBD2
CASSFTSYEQYF | TGTGCCAGCAGTTTTACCAGCTACGAGCAGTACTTC | TRBJ2-7 | 12 | TRBV12-3/TRBV12-4 | many | -
CATSDRWTSFYNEQFF | TGTGCCACCAGTGACCGGTGGACTAGCTTCTACAATGAGCAGTTCTTC | TRBJ2-1 | 16 | TRBV24-1 | many | TRBD2
CASSWDNSGSTIYF | TGTGCCAGCAGTTGGGACAACTCTGGAAGCACCATATATTTT | TRBJ1-3 | 14 | TRBV12-3/TRBV12-4 | few | -
CASSRWSEQTTGELFF | TGTGCCAGCAGCCGCTGGTCGGAACAGACCACCGGGGAGCTGTTTTTT | TRBJ2-2 | 16 | TRBV3-1 | many | -
CSASGSGTDTQYF | TGCAGTGCTAGTGGGAGTGGGACAGATACGCAGTATTTT | TRBJ2-3 | 13 | TRBV20-1 | many | -
CASSYPCGTGVGGGSYEQYF | TGTGCCAGCAGTTACCCCTGCGGGACAGGGGTTGGAGGGGGGTCCTACGAGCAGTACTTC | TRBJ2-7 | 20 | TRBV6-5 | many | TRBD1
CASSPMTGMMNTEAFF | TGTGCCAGCAGTCCGATGACAGGAATGATGAACACTGAAGCTTTCTTT | TRBJ1-1 | 16 | TRBV28 | - | -
CASSGTGDNSPLHF | TGTGCCAGCAGCGGGACAGGGGACAATTCACCCCTCCACTTT | TRBJ1-6 | 14 | TRBV28 | many | TRBD1
CASINVQGDNEQFF | TGTGCCAGCATTAACGTGCAAGGAGACAATGAGCAGTTCTTC | TRBJ2-1 | 14 | TRBV6-1 | many | -
CASSSVPSGRNEQYF | TGTGCCAGCAGCTCGGTACCTAGCGGTAGAAATGAGCAGTACTTC | TRBJ2-7 | 15 | TRBV7-9 | - | TRBD2
CASSLGGGTLSYEQYF | TGTGCCAGCAGCTTAGGAGGAGGGACGCTAAGCTACGAGCAGTACTTC | TRBJ2-7 | 16 | TRBV7-6 | many | -
CASSLVTSYNEQFF | TGTGCCAGCAGCTTAGTCACCTCCTACAATGAGCAGTTCTTC | TRBJ2-1 | 14 | TRBV7-8 | - | -
CASKTGTADTEAFF | TGTGCCAGCAAAACCGGGACAGCGGACACTGAAGCTTTCTTT | TRBJ1-1 | 14 | TRBV12-3/TRBV12-4 | many | TRBD1
CASSLASSGGGVDEQYF | TGTGCCAGCAGCTTAGCCTCTAGCGGGGGGGGGGTTGACGAGCAGTACTTC | TRBJ2-7 | 17 | TRBV7-2 | many | TRBD2
CASSLFDRGPGQPQHF | TGTGCCAGCAGTTTATTCGACAGGGGCCCAGGTCAGCCCCAGCATTTT | TRBJ1-5 | 16 | TRBV28 | many | TRBD1
CASSFFVTSGSNEQFF | TGTGCCAGCAGCTTTTTCGTGACTAGCGGGAGCAATGAGCAGTTCTTC | TRBJ2-1 | 16 | TRBV7-3 | many | TRBD2
CATSRERLAGGLSDTQYF | TGTGCCACCAGCAGAGAGCGGCTAGCGGGAGGGCTCTCAGATACGCAGTATTTT | TRBJ2-3 | 18 | TRBV15 | - | TRBD2
CASSAPGLHTGNTIYF | TGTGCCAGCAGTGCCCCGGGCCTTCATACAGGAAACACCATATATTTT | TRBJ1-3 | 16 | TRBV2 | many | -
CASSQGRGVYRAFF | TGCGCCAGCAGCCAAGGCAGGGGGGTGTATCGAGCTTTCTTT | TRBJ1-1 | 14 | TRBV4-1 | many | TRBD1
CASSLAGGAGNQPQHF | TGTGCCAGCAGCTTAGCAGGGGGAGCGGGCAATCAGCCCCAGCATTTT | TRBJ1-5 | 16 | TRBV7-8 | many | -
CASKSSTDTQYF | TGTGCCAGCAAATCTAGCACAGATACGCAGTATTTT | TRBJ2-3 | 12 | TRBV28 | many | -
CASSPGSDWNTEAFF | TGTGCCAGCTCACCAGGGTCGGATTGGAACACTGAAGCTTTCTTT | TRBJ1-1 | 15 | TRBV18 | many | -
CASRPYEQYF | TGTGCCAGCAGGCCCTACGAGCAGTACTTC | TRBJ2-7 | 10 | TRBV12-3/TRBV12-4 | many | -
CASSGLGLTGELFF | TGTGCCAGCAGTGGACTAGGTCTCACCGGGGAGCTGTTTTTT | TRBJ2-2 | 14 | TRBV27 | many | TRBD2
CASSLGGAGTGEKLFF | TGTGCCAGCAGCTTAGGGGGCGCCGGGACAGGTGAAAAACTGTTTTTT | TRBJ1-4 | 16 | TRBV7-2 | many | TRBD1
CASSRDALYGYTF | TGTGCCAGCAGCCGGGACGCGCTCTATGGCTACACCTTC | TRBJ1-2 | 13 | TRBV3-1 | - | -
CSARERTGAYEQYF | TGCAGTGCTAGAGAAAGGACAGGGGCCTACGAGCAGTACTTC | TRBJ2-7 | 14 | TRBV20-1 | few | TRBD1
CASSPFGTGVNTEAFF | TGTGCCAGCAGCCCCTTCGGGACAGGGGTGAACACTGAAGCTTTCTTT | TRBJ1-1 | 16 | TRBV11-3 | many | TRBD1
CAITKDSVGEQFF | TGTGCCATCACTAAAGACAGCGTCGGTGAGCAGTTCTTC | TRBJ2-1 | 13 | TRBV10-3 | many | -
CASSNSGASSYEQYF | TGTGCCAGTAGTAATAGCGGGGCGAGCTCCTACGAGCAGTACTTC | TRBJ2-7 | 15 | TRBV19 | many | TRBD2
CASSPNTYEQYF | TGTGCCAGCAGCCCCAACACCTACGAGCAGTACTTC | TRBJ2-7 | 12 | TRBV27 | many | -
CASSLRGAYTSQFF | TGTGCCAGCAGCTTACGGGGAGCCTATACTTCGCAGTTCTTC | TRBJ2-1 | 14 | TRBV7-3 | - | -
CASSFETGTYEQYF | TGCGCCAGCAGCTTCGAGACAGGGACCTACGAGCAGTACTTC | TRBJ2-7 | 14 | TRBV4-3 | many | TRBD1
CASSQGGEETQYF | TGCGCCAGCAGCCAAGGGGGGGAAGAGACCCAGTACTTC | TRBJ2-5 | 13 | TRBV4-1 | few | -
CAWRAGLAGYDEQFF | TGTGCCTGGAGGGCGGGACTAGCGGGCTACGATGAGCAGTTCTTC | TRBJ2-1 | 15 | TRBV30 | - | TRBD2
CASSLATPENEQFF | TGTGCCAGCAGCTTAGCGACCCCGGAAAATGAGCAGTTCTTC | TRBJ2-1 | 14 | TRBV11-2 | many | -
CASRPNRLAGSRRTDTQYF | TGTGCCAGCAGACCGAACAGACTAGCGGGGTCCCGTCGCACAGATACGCAGTATTTT | TRBJ2-3 | 19 | TRBV11-2 | many | TRBD2
CASTPGGETQYF | TGTGCCAGCACCCCCGGAGGGGAGACCCAGTACTTC | TRBJ2-5 | 12 | TRBV12-3/TRBV12-4 | many | -
CASSLGPSVSDTQYF | TGTGCCAGCAGCTTAGGGCCCAGCGTGTCAGATACGCAGTATTTT | TRBJ2-3 | 15 | TRBV11-2 | few | -
CASSSLRTGGNNSPLHF | TGTGCCAGCAGCTCGCTCAGGACAGGGGGTAACAATTCACCCCTCCACTTT | TRBJ1-6 | 17 | TRBV11-2 | many | TRBD1
CASRQAGGPTDTQYF | TGTGCCAGCAGACAAGCGGGAGGGCCCACAGATACGCAGTATTTT | TRBJ2-3 | 15 | TRBV3-1 | many | TRBD2
CASSEAAGYEQYF | TGTGCCAGCAGTGAAGCGGCGGGGTACGAGCAGTACTTC | TRBJ2-7 | 13 | TRBV6-4 | - | -
CASSYRGTNNSPLHF | TGTGCCAGCAGCTACCGGGGAACTAATAATTCACCCCTCCACTTT | TRBJ1-6 | 15 | TRBV13 | - | -
CAWSVGREVSDMNTEAFF | TGTGCCTGGAGTGTAGGGCGTGAGGTGTCAGACATGAACACTGAAGCTTTCTTT | TRBJ1-1 | 18 | TRBV30 | many | -
CSARGQSRVTEAFF | TGCAGTGCTAGAGGTCAGTCCAGGGTCACTGAAGCTTTCTTT | TRBJ1-1 | 14 | TRBV20-1 | few | -
CASSLVGLPSYEQYF | TGCGCCAGCAGCTTGGTGGGACTCCCTTCCTACGAGCAGTACTTC | TRBJ2-7 | 15 | TRBV5-1 | many | -
CASSSRVKGYTF | TGTGCCAGCAGTTCGAGGGTTAAAGGCTACACCTTC | TRBJ1-2 | 12 | TRBV28 | few | -